The 23 T cell receptor beta chains below come from one sample, sequenced in a study of T cell responses to AZD1222 COVID-19 vaccine. TCRdb's table, derived via immunoSEQ multiplex PCR, lists solely in-frame clones and lacks some. The sample shows approximately 170,000 clones, around nine tenths of them seen only once. The sample in question was peripheral blood, obtained 28 days after the second AZD1222 dose. All receptors derive from an adult who received the AZD1222 COVID-19 vaccine.

This chain connects TRBV4-3 to TRBJ2-3; possibly TRBD1 or TRBD2 for D (5 bases each). The germline V gene encodes CDR1 LGHNA and CDR2 YSLEER. Trimming took 3 bases from V and 4 from J, leaving 8 bases between them. The CDR3 loop spans 13 amino acids. In DNA form, the CDR3 reads TGCGCCAGCAGCCACTGGGGGTCAGATACGCAGTATTTT. This encodes CASSHWGSDTQYF.

The V and J genes are TRBV10-3 and TRBJ1-1; the match to TRBD1 covers 8 bases. Germline V gene data show CDR1 as ENHRY and CDR2 as SYGVKD. The CDR3 covers 14 residues. The trim removed 8 bases at V and 4 bases at J, leaving 9 bases unmatched. The CDR3 is CAIGDRGHATEAFF. The CDR3, as DNA: TGTGCCATCGGAGACAGGGGACACGCCACTGAAGCTTTCTTT.

This clone has just one count. V usage is TRBV6-4 and J usage is TRBJ1-4; no clear D gene. Trimming pared 3 bases from V and 4 bases from J, leaving 6 bases between. This CDR3 has 13 residues. CDR1 MRHNA and CDR2 SNTAGT come from the germline V gene. CDR3 sequence (DNA): TGTGCCAGCAGTGAAGAACTTAATGAAAAACTGTTTTTT. This translates into CASSEELNEKLFF.

V gene TRBV19 combines with J gene TRBJ1-2; tentatively, D is TRBD1 (5 bases). V lost 4 bases, J lost 4 bases, and 22 bases lay in between. The CDR3 contains 17 residues. Germline loops: CDR1 LNHDA, CDR2 SQIVND (reference sequence). The CDR3 DNA reads TGTGCCAGTAGTACTGGGGCCGGGATCGGGACGGTCTATGGCTACACCTTC. Translated: CASSTGAGIGTVYGYTF.

The chain couples TRBV19 to TRBJ1-5; TRBD1 aligns across 8 bases. CDR3 size: 16 residues. Germline values: CDR1 LNHDA, CDR2 SQIVND (reference sequence). Losses at the gene ends were 7 bases for V and 0 bases for J; bases not matched to a gene: 8. This CDR3 is CASNDRGLYSNQPQHF. The CDR3 nucleotides are TGTGCCAGTAACGACAGGGGTCTCTATAGCAATCAGCCCCAGCATTTT. Full variable domain (missing parts from reference TRBV19 and TRBJ1-5): DGGITQSPKYLFRKEGQNVTLSCEQNLNHDAMYWYRQDPGQGLRLIYYSQIVNDFQKGDIAEGYSVSREKKESFPLTVTSAQKNPTAFYLCASNDRGLYSNQPQHFGDGTRLSIL.

This clone has only one observation. This chain joins TRBV10-3 and TRBJ1-2; the match to TRBD1 covers 10 bases. The CDR3 is 16 amino acids. The junction had 5 bases not matched to a gene; V was cut back by 4 bases and J by 0 bases. Germline-derived CDR1 and CDR2 are ENHRY and SYGVKD. CDR3 bases: TGTGCCATCAGTGGGGGACAGGGGACCTCTAACTATGGCTACACCTTC. Translated, it gives CAISGGQGTSNYGYTF.

This chain joins TRBV2 and TRBJ1-2; 7 nucleotides align to TRBD1. From germline, CDR1 is SNHLY and CDR2 FYNNEI. This CDR3 is built from 14 residues. With V trimmed by 5 bases and J by 8 bases, 11 bases remained unmatched. The CDR3 region is CASSPIRQGKGYTF. In DNA form, the CDR3 reads TGTGCCAGCAGTCCCATACGACAGGGAAAGGGCTACACCTTC. Variable domain in full (rest from reference TRBV2 and TRBJ1-2): EPEVTQTPSHQVTQMGQEVILRCVPISNHLYFYWYRQILGQKVEFLVSFYNNEISEKSEIFDDQFSVERPDGSNFTLKIRSTKLEDSAMYFCASSPIRQGKGYTFGSGTRLTVV.

The chain joins TRBV6-1 to TRBJ1-2; 9 bases are a match to TRBD1. This CDR3 comprises 15 residues. The V segment lost 0 bases and the J segment 8 bases; nucleotides outside the gene matches: 7. Germline lookup yields CDR1 MNHNS and CDR2 SASEGT. CDR3 loop: CASSEASGQGFGYTF. The CDR3 bases are TGTGCCAGCAGTGAAGCTTCGGGACAGGGTTTCGGCTACACCTTC.

The rearrangement links TRBV6-2 or TRBV6-3 to TRBJ1-5; TRBD1 might be the D (6 bases). CDR3 size: 18 residues. Trimming removed 5 bases at V and 0 bases at J, with 20 bases between. The germline gives CDR1 MNHEY, CDR2 SVGEGT. The CDR3 DNA reads TGTGCCAGCAGTCTAAAGACAGGATACCCGTATAGCAATCAGCCCCAGCATTTT. Translating gives CASSLKTGYPYSNQPQHF.

This chain uses TRBV7-8 with TRBJ2-7; D uncertain. V shed 5 bases and J shed 2 bases, with 4 bases lying between them. This CDR3 has 11 amino acids. Per germline, CDR1 SGHVS and CDR2 FQNEAQ. In nucleotides, the CDR3 is TGTGCCAGCAGCCCGGCCTACGAGCAGTACTTC. Its translation is CASSPAYEQYF.

In its sample, this clone was seen once. V is TRBV11-2 and J is TRBJ1-5; D might be TRBD1 (6 bases). The CDR3 has 17 residues. Germline V CDR1 and CDR2: SGHAT, FQNNGV. Deletions cut 1 base from V and 1 base from J, with 14 bases between. The CDR3 DNA reads as TGTGCCAGCAGCTTAGGGGGGGCGGGAGTAAGCAATCAGCCCCAGCATTTT. Translation: CASSLGGAGVSNQPQHF.

This clone was seen once. The chain uses TRBV6-1 and TRBJ2-2; D remains ambiguous. The CDR3 runs 13 residues. The V gene's germline CDR1 is MNHNS and CDR2 SASEGT. V was shortened by 1 base and J by 6 bases, with 6 bases between the two germline ends. The CDR3 loop reads CASSEGVAGELFF. Written as DNA, the CDR3 is TGTGCCAGCAGTGAAGGGGTAGCCGGGGAGCTGTTTTTT.

The gene calls are TRBV18 and TRBJ1-5; D may be TRBD1 (6 bases). The CDR3 runs to 14 residues. Looked up from germline, CDR1 is KGHSH and CDR2 is LQKENI. Between the trimmed V and J ends, which lost 6 bases and 4 bases, there was a span of 13 bases. The CDR3 bases are TGTGCCAGCTCCCCAGGGGCCCAAAATCAGCCCCAGCATTTT. It encodes CASSPGAQNQPQHF.

This chain joins TRBV6-5 and TRBJ2-3; weak D call: TRBD2 (6 bases). Germline V lookup: CDR1 MNHEY, CDR2 SVGAGI. The V and J ends lost 8 bases and 3 bases respectively, with 15 bases between them. This CDR3 region has 14 residues. CDR3 in amino acids: CASSRAGSTDTQYF. CDR3 bases: TGTGCCAGCTCTCGTGCGGGGAGTACAGATACGCAGTATTTT.

The chain employs TRBV7-3 and TRBJ2-3, with D perhaps TRBD1 (5 bases). Germline V gives CDR1 SGHTA, CDR2 FQGTGA. This CDR3 is 15 amino acids long. V gave up 5 bases and J gave up 1 base, with 13 bases separating them. CDR3 amino acids: CASSPEGAGTDTQYF. The CDR3 region has the DNA TGTGCCAGCAGCCCGGAAGGGGCGGGCACAGATACGCAGTATTTT.

This clone has a single count. This rearrangement joins TRBV6-5 to TRBJ2-5; TRBD1 might be the D (6 bases). CDR1 is MNHEY, CDR2 SVGAGI, per germline. Between the trimmed V and J ends, which lost 9 bases and 1 base, there was a span of 12 bases. The CDR3 extends over 13 amino acids. The CDR3, as DNA: TGTGCCAGACAGGGAAGGTTCCAAGAGACCCAGTACTTC. Residues: CARQGRFQETQYF.

This chain connects TRBV28 to TRBJ1-1, with 7 bases that match TRBD1. This CDR3 has 15 amino acids. CDR1 and CDR2 (germline): MDHEN, SYDVKM. V was pared by 5 bases and J by 4 bases, with 10 bases of the junction left unmatched. CDR3 region: CASSARQGFGTEAFF. The CDR3 coding sequence is TGTGCCAGCAGTGCCAGACAGGGTTTCGGCACTGAAGCTTTCTTT.

The chain carries TRBV7-9 and TRBJ1-5, with 7 bases that match TRBD1. V lost 1 base to trimming and J lost 5 bases; unmatched junction nucleotides: 5. The length of the CDR3 is 15 residues. Per germline, CDR1 SEHNR and CDR2 FQNEAQ (reference sequence). The CDR3 sequence: CASSLGQGGDQPQHF. In DNA, the CDR3 is TGTGCCAGCAGCTTAGGTCAGGGGGGGGATCAGCCCCAGCATTTT.

This clone is a singleton in its sample. The chain carries TRBV30 and TRBJ2-6, with 7 bases that match TRBD1. V dropped 2 bases and J dropped 0; count of bases not matched to a gene: 7. The CDR3 has 17 amino acids. The germline CDR1 and CDR2 sequences are GTSNPN and SVGIG (reference sequence). The CDR3 DNA is TGTGCCTGGAGTCGGACAGGAGGACTCTCTGGGGCCAACGTCCTGACTTTC. Translating gives CAWSRTGGLSGANVLTF.

The chain recombines TRBV5-1 with TRBJ1-2, with 8 bases identical to TRBD1. Looked up from germline, CDR1 is SGHRS and CDR2 is YFSETQ. The ends lost 3 bases at V and 7 bases at J; junction bases unmatched: 14. This CDR3 is 16 amino acids long. The CDR3 is CASSSPGQAEVFGYTF. Written as DNA, the CDR3 is TGCGCCAGCAGCTCACCGGGACAGGCAGAGGTTTTTGGCTACACCTTC.

This chain uses TRBV9 with TRBJ2-1; the D is unclear. Germline lookup yields CDR1 SGDLS and CDR2 YYNGEE. CDR3 size: 15 residues. Trimming pared 0 bases from V and 2 bases from J, leaving 9 bases between. The DNA of the CDR3 is TGTGCCAGCAGCGTAGGAGAGATTGCCTACAATGAGCAGTTCTTC. Translated: CASSVGEIAYNEQFF.

This clone came up a few times. V usage is TRBV5-8 and J usage is TRBJ1-5, with D unresolved. The CDR3 sequence is 16 residues long. Germline CDR1 and CDR2: SGHTS and YDEGEE. The V and J ends lost 4 bases and 0 bases respectively, with 14 bases between them. The CDR3 coding sequence is TGTGCCAGCAGCCCTCGGACCGGTCTTAGCAATCAGCCCCAGCATTTT. As protein: CASSPRTGLSNQPQHF.

The rearrangement links TRBV6-5 to TRBJ2-1; 9 nucleotides agree with TRBD2. CDR3 length equals 14 residues. Germline V gives CDR1 MNHEY, CDR2 SVGAGI. V gave up 6 bases and J gave up 5 bases; unmatched junction bases: 5. CDR3 coding DNA: TGTGCCAGCAGAGCGGGGGGCCAAAACAATGAGCAGTTCTTC. Translation: CASRAGGQNNEQFF.